This T cell receptor beta chain was captured in a study of blood T cell repertoires in COVID-19. The table came from immunoSEQ multiplex PCR; TCRdb's copy has only in-frame clones and leaves some out. Of roughly 50,000 clones listed, 70% to 80% were seen once; the top ten hold under 3.5%. This clone was detected only a few times. V lost 4 bases, J lost 4 bases, and 11 bases lay in between. The CDR3 is 13 amino acids. The germline V gene has CDR1 SGHKS and CDR2 YYEKEE (reference sequence). The V and J genes are TRBV5-5 and TRBJ1-1; D call uncertain. The clonotype comes from a man between 60 and 70 years old with acute or convalescent COVID-19. Sequencing was carried out using peripheral blood. CDR3 loop: CASSLGSGTEAFF. DNA for the CDR3: TGTGCCAGCAGCCTCGGGAGTGGCACTGAAGCTTTCTTT.